The clone carrying this TCR beta chain was observed at least ten times. This sample was taken from a study of T-cell reconstitution after alpha-beta-depleted transplantation in children. TCRbeta library construction was performed incorporating unique molecular identifiers. TCRdb processed the PCR reads anew with MiXCR; each CDR3 protein has one entry. The sample includes 230,000 or so distinct CDR3 sequences, 9.7% of them seen just once. V lost 0 bases to trimming and J lost 8 bases, with 11 bases between them. The germline CDR1 and CDR2 sequences are SGHTA and FQGNSA. The CDR3 has 14 residues. The gene calls are TRBV7-2 and TRBJ2-1; D tentatively fits TRBD1 or TRBD2 (5 bases each). The source is a human donor who donated a stem cell graft to a child with SCID. This specimen consisted of PBMCs from the stem cell graft donor, obtained from the stem cell graft. The CDR3 loop reads CASSLAGMGDEQFF. CDR3 DNA: TGTGCCAGCAGCTTAGCGGGGATGGGGGATGAGCAGTTCTTC.